This passage covers 26 T cell receptor beta chains from one sample sequenced in a study of molecular identifiers for immune sequencing clone quantification. TCRdb called the PCR reads again in MiXCR, with one record for every CDR3 protein. The data show about 300,000 distinct CDR3 sequences, around 21% seen once. Sequenced material: naive CD8+ T cells from blood, with Jurkat cell RNA spiked in. Sample subset: FACS-sorted CD8+CD4-CCR7+CD45RA+ naive T cells. These receptors all come from a human donor in good health. Some libraries in this study had Jurkat cell RNA spiked in.

In this sample, this clonotype turned up many times. The chain carries TRBV7-8 and TRBJ2-3; no firm D call. The CDR3 is 12 residues long. V lost 7 bases and J 0 bases, leaving 5 bases between the germline ends. The V gene's germline CDR1 is SGHVS and CDR2 FQNEAQ. CDR3 residues: CASTHSTDTQYF. The DNA for the CDR3 is TGTGCCAGCACCCACAGCACAGATACGCAGTATTTT.

This clonotype was seen many times. The chain carries TRBV7-9 and TRBJ1-2, with 8 nucleotides matching TRBD1. The V gene end was trimmed by 6 bases and the J gene end by 5 bases; junction bases not matched to a gene: 8. The CDR3 runs to 14 residues. CDR1 and CDR2 (germline): SEHNR, FQNEAQ (reference sequence). The CDR3 DNA reads TGTGCCAGCAGGTACCGGGACAGGCCTTATGGCTACACCTTC. Translating gives CASRYRDRPYGYTF.

As regards this clonotype: Possible read error: a much larger clone is one base away. This chain joins TRBV19 and TRBJ2-3, with 9 bases aligning to TRBD2. This CDR3 spans 15 amino acids. With 6 bases clipped from V and 4 bases from J, the junction kept 8 bases outside the gene matches. Germline V gene sequence: CDR1 LNHDA, CDR2 SQIVND (reference sequence). In DNA, the CDR3 is TGTGCCAGTAGCGCTAGCGGGGCCCGGGCAGATACGCAGTATTTT. Its protein is CASSASGARADTQYF.

This clonotype was picked up many times. V is TRBV24-1 and J is TRBJ2-3; D unclear. There are 13 residues in the CDR3. Looked up from germline, CDR1 is KGHDR and CDR2 is SFDVKD. The V end was cut by 4 bases, the J end by 4 bases, with 8 bases between. DNA of the CDR3: TGTGCCACCAGTGACCCCGGCGCAGATACGCAGTATTTT. Encoded protein: CATSDPGADTQYF.

The sample holds many counts of this clonotype. The rearrangement uses TRBV7-9 and TRBJ2-5, with D unresolved. V lost 7 bases and J 3 bases, leaving 15 bases between the germline ends. Germline V gene sequence: CDR1 SEHNR, CDR2 FQNEAQ (reference sequence). The CDR3 runs 14 residues. Here the CDR3 reads CASIERLGEETQYF. In DNA form, the CDR3 reads TGTGCCAGCATCGAGCGCTTGGGCGAAGAGACCCAGTACTTC.

Of note for this clonotype: This clone may be a read error of a much larger clone one base away. The conserved closing phenylalanine or tryptophan is absent in this CDR3, likely reflecting a read error. This chain joins TRBV7-2 and TRBJ2-3; 7 bases match TRBD1. Germline loops: CDR1 SGHTA, CDR2 FQGNSA. The CDR3 covers 14 residues. Trimming took 5 bases from V and 2 from J; bases not matched to a gene: 4. The CDR3 is CASSPGQVTDTQYL. The CDR3 DNA reads as TGTGCCAGCAGCCCCGGACAGGTCACAGATACGCAGTATCTT.

This clonotype was counted ten times or more. The chain joins TRBV30 to TRBJ2-1; 10 positions agree with TRBD2. Trimming at V came to 5 bases and at J to 9 bases, leaving 16 bases not matched to a gene. Germline V gene lookup returns CDR1 GTSNPN and CDR2 SVGIG (reference sequence). CDR3 size: 16 residues. The CDR3 nucleotides are TGTGCCTGGGGGGAGAAAACGAGCGGGAGGGAAGGTGAGCAGTTCTTC. This codes for CAWGEKTSGREGEQFF.

This clonotype was seen at least ten times. This chain joins TRBV7-9 and TRBJ2-7; TRBD2 matches 11 bases. This CDR3 contains 15 residues. Germline-derived CDR1 and CDR2 are SEHNR and FQNEAQ (reference sequence). The J segment lost 4 bases and the V segment lost 8 bases, leaving 10 bases of the junction unmatched. CDR3 protein: CASGASGGSGYEQYF. In DNA, the CDR3 is TGTGCCAGCGGAGCTAGCGGGGGGTCCGGGTACGAGCAGTACTTC.

This clonotype has only a few counts. The genes are TRBV29-1 and TRBJ1-1; D gene ambiguous. Germline-derived CDR1 and CDR2 are SQVTM and ANQGSEA. The CDR3 length is 13 residues. V was trimmed by 2 bases and J by 4 bases, leaving 11 bases between them. The chain's CDR3 is CSVETSSSTEAFF. The CDR3 DNA reads TGCAGCGTTGAAACATCCTCAAGCACTGAAGCTTTCTTT.

Points on this clonotype: This may be a read error: a much more frequent sequence differs by one nucleotide. This chain joins TRBV15 and TRBJ1-5; 7 nucleotides agree with TRBD1. The CDR3 spans 18 residues. J was trimmed by 0 bases and V by 5 bases; bases with no gene match: 13. Germline V gives CDR1 LNHNV, CDR2 YYDKDF (reference sequence). CDR3 loop: CATSVLWDRSHSNQPQHF. The CDR3 DNA follows: TGTGCCACCAGCGTACTATGGGACAGAAGTCATAGCAATCAGCCCCAGCATTTT.

Note on this clonotype: A much larger clonotype is one base distant, so this may be a read error. Since the CDR3 does not end with the conserved phenylalanine or tryptophan, this likely comes from a read error. The rearrangement links TRBV30 to TRBJ1-1; the D gene is possibly TRBD1 (6 bases). Germline V gene lookup returns CDR1 GTSNPN and CDR2 SVGIG (reference sequence). Trimming left V 0 bases short and J 3 bases short, with 11 bases between. CDR3 size: 14 residues. CDR3 in amino acids: CAWSVRWGHTEAFS. The CDR3 DNA follows: TGTGCCTGGAGTGTAAGGTGGGGGCACACTGAAGCTTTCTCT.

The table lists this clonotype with many counts. The chain has TRBV4-1 and TRBJ2-7, with 7 bases lining up with TRBD1. The CDR3 has 14 amino acids. After removal of 1 base from V and 7 bases from J, the junction contained 7 bases not matched to a gene. Germline V gene lookup returns CDR1 MGHRA and CDR2 YSYEKL. CDR3 protein: CASSQVSAGGEQYF. CDR3 nucleotides: TGCGCCAGCAGCCAAGTCTCGGCAGGGGGTGAGCAGTACTTC.

With respect to this clonotype: A much larger clone lies one base from this, so it may be a read error. The rearrangement links TRBV7-9 to TRBJ2-1, with TRBD2 matching 11 bases. The CDR3 covers 17 residues. With V trimmed by 2 bases and J by 10 bases, 13 bases remained unmatched. Germline values: CDR1 SEHNR, CDR2 FQNEAQ (reference sequence). CDR3 protein: CASSLTPVGLAGREQFF. The CDR3 nucleotides are TGTGCCAGCAGCTTAACCCCTGTCGGACTAGCGGGCCGCGAGCAGTTCTTC. Full variable domain (outside the CDR3, taken from reference TRBV7-9 and TRBJ2-1): DTGVSQNPRHKITKRGQNVTFRCDPISEHNRLYWYRQTLGQGPEFLTYFQNEAQLEKSRLLSDRFSAERPKGSFSTLEIQRTEQGDSAMYLCASSLTPVGLAGREQFFGPGTRLTVL.

This clonotype was counted many times. V gene TRBV7-6 combines with J gene TRBJ2-7; a weak D match, TRBD1 (5 bases). The CDR3 totals 16 residues. CDR1 is SGHVS and CDR2 is FNYEAQ in the germline V gene. V shed 5 bases and J shed 2 bases, with 19 bases lying between them. This CDR3 reads CASSPSLREETYEQYF. For the CDR3, the DNA is TGTGCCAGCAGCCCATCCCTCAGGGAAGAAACCTACGAGCAGTACTTC. Full variable domain (remainder filled in from reference TRBV7-6 and TRBJ2-7): GAGVSQSPRYKVTKRGQDVALRCDPISGHVSLYWYRQALGQGPEFLTYFNYEAQQDKSGLPNDRFSAERPEGSISTLTIQRTEQRDSAMYRCASSPSLREETYEQYFGPGTRLTVT.

This clonotype was recorded many times. The CDR3 reads CASSFGEGGIPTDTQYF. As DNA, the CDR3 is TGTGCCAGCAGCTTTGGAGAAGGGGGTATTCCCACAGATACGCAGTATTTT. The chain joins TRBV5-4 to TRBJ2-3; maybe TRBD1 (6 bases). Germline assignment: CDR1 SGHNT and CDR2 YYREEE (reference sequence). V was trimmed by 2 bases and J by 2 bases, leaving 18 bases between them. This CDR3 contains 17 residues. The full variable domain, with the rest looked up from reference TRBV5-4 and TRBJ2-3, is ETGVTQSPTHLIKTRGQQVTLRCSSQSGHNTVSWYQQALGQGPQFIFQYYREEENGRGNFPPRFSGLQFPNYSSELNVNALELDDSALYLCASSFGEGGIPTDTQYFGPGTRLTVL.

Many counts were recorded for this clonotype. The rearrangement links TRBV2 to TRBJ2-3; D may be TRBD1 (6 bases). CDR3 length: 12 residues. The germline V and J ends were trimmed by 3 bases and 14 bases, with 15 bases remaining between them. Germline V gene lookup returns CDR1 SNHLY and CDR2 FYNNEI. The CDR3 spells CASSDLDSLVYF. The CDR3 DNA is TGTGCCAGCAGTGATCTGGACAGCCTTGTGTATTTT.

This clonotype was detected ten times or more. J is TRBJ2-1 and V is TRBV12-3 or TRBV12-4, with D unclear. V was trimmed by 6 bases and J by 8 bases, leaving 14 bases between them. This CDR3 is built from 13 residues. The CDR3 sequence: CASSPPGADEQFF. The CDR3 region has the DNA TGTGCCAGCAGCCCCCCCGGAGCAGATGAGCAGTTCTTC.

As for this clonotype: One end of the junction is discordant with germline, which a read error may explain. This rearrangement joins TRBV12-3 or TRBV12-4 to TRBJ1-1; 9 bases line up with TRBD1. This CDR3 has 14 residues. The CDR3 region is CAGRPTGGWTEAFF. The CDR3 region has the DNA TGTGCCGGCAGACCGACAGGGGGTTGGACTGAAGCTTTCTTT.

This clonotype has at least ten counts. V usage is TRBV29-1 and J usage is TRBJ2-2; D not resolved. The CDR3 loop spans 12 amino acids. Germline CDR1 is SQVTM and CDR2 is ANQGSEA. Trimming pared 6 bases from V and 6 bases from J, leaving 11 bases between. CDR3 sequence (DNA): TGCAGCGTAGTAGGCCACGCCGGGGAGCTGTTTTTT. As protein: CSVVGHAGELFF.

There are many counts of this clonotype. The V and J genes are TRBV30 and TRBJ2-5; D is uncertain. The CDR3 sequence is 13 residues long. Germline CDR1 and CDR2: GTSNPN and SVGIG (reference sequence). The V gene lost 3 bases and the J gene lost 4 bases, with 12 bases spanning the gap. The CDR3 region is CAWRGMGPETQYF. In nucleotides, the CDR3 is TGTGCCTGGAGGGGGATGGGCCCAGAGACCCAGTACTTC.

There are many counts of this clonotype. At one boundary the junction diverges from the germline segment, which might be a read error. The chain is built from TRBV15 and TRBJ2-2; the D is unclear. Germline CDR1 is LNHNV and CDR2 is YYDKDF (reference sequence). This CDR3 contains 14 residues. The CDR3 DNA sequence: TGTGCCATCAGCTCGGTAGCGAACACCGGGGAGCTGTTTTTT. Protein: CAISSVANTGELFF. The whole variable domain, filled in from reference TRBV15 and TRBJ2-2, reads DAMVIQNPRYQVTQFGKPVTLSCSQTLNHNVMYWYQQKSSQAPKLLFHYYDKDFNNEADTPDNFQSRRPNTSFCFLDIRSPGLGDTAMYLCAISSVANTGELFFGEGSRLTVL.

This clonotype was seen a few times. This chain connects TRBV27 to TRBJ1-5; no definite D call. V was clipped by 2 bases and J by 4 bases, with 9 bases between them. The germline CDR1 and CDR2 sequences are MNHEY and SMNVEV (reference sequence). This CDR3 is 14 amino acids long. The CDR3 reads CASSLRGLNQPQHF. CDR3 sequence (DNA): TGTGCCAGCAGTTTAAGAGGTTTAAATCAGCCCCAGCATTTT.

The V and J genes are TRBV30 and TRBJ2-3; D is possibly TRBD2 (5 bases). The CDR3 runs to 15 residues. Germline lookup yields CDR1 GTSNPN and CDR2 SVGIG (reference sequence). V gave up 4 bases and J gave up 6 bases, with 20 bases separating them. Written as DNA, the CDR3 is TGTGCCTGGAATGTACGTCGGACTCCGGGGGATACGCAGTATTTT. Amino acid sequence: CAWNVRRTPGDTQYF.

This clonotype has a count of ten or more. The gene calls are TRBV29-1 and TRBJ1-1; weak D call: TRBD1 (6 bases). This CDR3 spans 13 amino acids. Trimming left V 6 bases short and J 0 bases short, with 11 bases between. Germline V lookup: CDR1 SQVTM, CDR2 ANQGSEA. DNA of the CDR3: TGCAGCGTGAGACAGGCTTTGAACACTGAAGCTTTCTTT. Protein product: CSVRQALNTEAFF.

In its sample, this clonotype was seen many times. The chain has TRBV7-9 and TRBJ1-1, with TRBD1 matching 11 bases. The V and J ends lost 4 bases and 4 bases, in that order; junction bases with no gene match: 5. Germline lookup yields CDR1 SEHNR and CDR2 FQNEAQ (reference sequence). The CDR3 runs 15 residues. CDR3 residues: CASSSGTGGFTEAFF. CDR3 nucleotides: TGTGCCAGCAGCTCCGGGACAGGGGGTTTCACTGAAGCTTTCTTT.

This clonotype has ten or more counts. V and J are TRBV4-1 and TRBJ2-1, with TRBD2 as a possible D gene (6 bases). Trimming removed 5 bases at V and 5 bases at J, with 16 bases between. Germline assignment: CDR1 MGHRA and CDR2 YSYEKL. The CDR3 runs 15 residues. The CDR3 DNA reads TGCGCCAGCAGCTTCCGGAGCGGGCCCAACAATGAGCAGTTCTTC. This translates into CASSFRSGPNNEQFF.